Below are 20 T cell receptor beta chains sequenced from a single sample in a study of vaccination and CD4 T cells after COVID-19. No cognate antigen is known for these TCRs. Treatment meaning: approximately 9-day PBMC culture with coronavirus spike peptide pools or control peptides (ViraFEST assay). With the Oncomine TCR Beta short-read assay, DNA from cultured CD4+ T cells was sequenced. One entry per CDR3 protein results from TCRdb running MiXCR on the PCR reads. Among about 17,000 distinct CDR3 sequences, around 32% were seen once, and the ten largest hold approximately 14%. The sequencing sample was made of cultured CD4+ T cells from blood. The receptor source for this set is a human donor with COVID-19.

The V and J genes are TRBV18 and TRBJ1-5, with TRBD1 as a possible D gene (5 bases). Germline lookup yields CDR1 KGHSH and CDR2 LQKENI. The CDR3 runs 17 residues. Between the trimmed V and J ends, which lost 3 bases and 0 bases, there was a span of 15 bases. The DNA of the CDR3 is TGTGCCAGCTCACCCGACTCGACAGTTAATAGCAATCAGCCCCAGCATTTT. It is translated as CASSPDSTVNSNQPQHF. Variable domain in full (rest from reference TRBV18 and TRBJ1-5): NAGVMQNPRHLVRRRGQEARLRCSPMKGHSHVYWYRQLPEEGLKFMVYLQKENIIDESGMPKERFSAEFPKEGPSILRIQQVVRGDSAAYFCASSPDSTVNSNQPQHFGDGTRLSIL.

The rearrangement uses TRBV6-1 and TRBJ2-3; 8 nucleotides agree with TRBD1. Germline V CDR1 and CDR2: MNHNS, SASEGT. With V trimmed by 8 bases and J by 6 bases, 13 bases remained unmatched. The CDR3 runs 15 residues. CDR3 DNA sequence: TGTGCCAGCGCCACAGGGGGGCCCTCGGTTGATACGCAGTATTTT. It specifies CASATGGPSVDTQYF.

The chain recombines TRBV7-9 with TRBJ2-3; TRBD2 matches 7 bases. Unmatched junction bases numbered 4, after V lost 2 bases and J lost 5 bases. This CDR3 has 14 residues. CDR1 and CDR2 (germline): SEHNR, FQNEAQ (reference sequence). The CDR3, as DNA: TGTGCCAGCAGCTTAAACGGGGGGAAAGATACGCAGTATTTT. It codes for CASSLNGGKDTQYF.

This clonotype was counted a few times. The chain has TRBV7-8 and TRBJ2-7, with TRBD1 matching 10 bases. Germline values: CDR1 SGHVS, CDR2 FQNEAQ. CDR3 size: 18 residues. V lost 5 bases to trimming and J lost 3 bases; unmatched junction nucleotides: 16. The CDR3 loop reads CASSRLTLSGTGVYEQYF. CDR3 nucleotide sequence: TGTGCCAGCAGCCGCCTGACTCTTTCCGGGACAGGGGTCTACGAGCAGTACTTC.

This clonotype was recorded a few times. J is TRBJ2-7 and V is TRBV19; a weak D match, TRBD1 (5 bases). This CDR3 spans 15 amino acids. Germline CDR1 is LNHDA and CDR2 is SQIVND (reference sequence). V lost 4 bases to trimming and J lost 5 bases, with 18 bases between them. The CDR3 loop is CASSSWRQGDNEQYF. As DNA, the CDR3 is TGTGCCAGTAGTAGTTGGCGGCAGGGCGATAACGAGCAGTACTTC.

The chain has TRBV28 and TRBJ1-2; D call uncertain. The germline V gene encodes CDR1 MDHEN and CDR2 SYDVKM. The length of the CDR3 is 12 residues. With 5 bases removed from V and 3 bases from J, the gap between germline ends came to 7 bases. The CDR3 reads CASSLRDYGYTF. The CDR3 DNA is TGTGCCAGCAGTCTGAGAGACTATGGCTACACCTTC.

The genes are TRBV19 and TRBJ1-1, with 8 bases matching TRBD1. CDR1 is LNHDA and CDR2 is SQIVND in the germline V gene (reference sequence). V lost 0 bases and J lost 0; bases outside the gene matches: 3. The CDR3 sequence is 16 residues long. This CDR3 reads CASSIDPGQVNTEAFF. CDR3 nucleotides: TGTGCCAGTAGTATAGATCCGGGACAGGTGAACACTGAAGCTTTCTTT.

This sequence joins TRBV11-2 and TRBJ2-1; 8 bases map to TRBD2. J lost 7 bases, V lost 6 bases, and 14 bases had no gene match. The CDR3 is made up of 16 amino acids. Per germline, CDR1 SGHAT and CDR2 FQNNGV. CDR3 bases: TGTGCCAGCAGACCGACCAGACTAGCGCTTGGGAATGAGCAGTTCTTC. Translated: CASRPTRLALGNEQFF.

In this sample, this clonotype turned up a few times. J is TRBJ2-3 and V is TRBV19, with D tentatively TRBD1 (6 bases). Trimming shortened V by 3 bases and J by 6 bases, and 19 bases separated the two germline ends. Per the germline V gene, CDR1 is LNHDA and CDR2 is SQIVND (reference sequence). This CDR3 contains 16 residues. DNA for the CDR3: TGTGCCAGTAGTATCTACGAGACAGGCGTTTCCGATACGCAGTATTTT. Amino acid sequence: CASSIYETGVSDTQYF.

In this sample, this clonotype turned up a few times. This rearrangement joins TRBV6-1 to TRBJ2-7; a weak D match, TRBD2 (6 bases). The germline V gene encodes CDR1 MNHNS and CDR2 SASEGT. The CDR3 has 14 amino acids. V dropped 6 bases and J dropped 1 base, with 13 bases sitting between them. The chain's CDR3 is CASREDGGSYEQYF. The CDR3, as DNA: TGTGCCAGCAGGGAGGACGGAGGGTCCTACGAGCAGTACTTC.

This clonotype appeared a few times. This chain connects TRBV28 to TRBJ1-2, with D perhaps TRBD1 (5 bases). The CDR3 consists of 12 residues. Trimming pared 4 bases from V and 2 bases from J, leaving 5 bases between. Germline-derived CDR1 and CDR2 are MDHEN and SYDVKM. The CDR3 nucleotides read TGTGCCAGCAGTTCAGGGAACTATGGCTACACCTTC. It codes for CASSSGNYGYTF.

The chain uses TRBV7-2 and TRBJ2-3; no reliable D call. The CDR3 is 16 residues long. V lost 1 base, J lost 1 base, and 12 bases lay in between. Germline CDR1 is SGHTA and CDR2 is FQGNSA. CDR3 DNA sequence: TGTGCCAGCAGCTTAGGGTCCCAGGCCCGCACAGATACGCAGTATTTT. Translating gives CASSLGSQARTDTQYF.

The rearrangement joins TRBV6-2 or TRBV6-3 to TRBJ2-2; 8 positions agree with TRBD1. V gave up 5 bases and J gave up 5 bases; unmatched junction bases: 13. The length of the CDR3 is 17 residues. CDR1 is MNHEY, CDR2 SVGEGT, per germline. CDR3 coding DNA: TGTGCCAGCAGTCCACTGACAGGGGCGCGAAGAACCGGGGAGCTGTTTTTT. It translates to CASSPLTGARRTGELFF.

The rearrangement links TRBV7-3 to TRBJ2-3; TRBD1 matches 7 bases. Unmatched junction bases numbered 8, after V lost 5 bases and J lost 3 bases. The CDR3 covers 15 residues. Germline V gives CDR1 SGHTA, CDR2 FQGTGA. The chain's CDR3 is CASSVQGHGTDTQYF. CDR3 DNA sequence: TGTGCCAGCAGCGTACAGGGGCATGGGACAGATACGCAGTATTTT.

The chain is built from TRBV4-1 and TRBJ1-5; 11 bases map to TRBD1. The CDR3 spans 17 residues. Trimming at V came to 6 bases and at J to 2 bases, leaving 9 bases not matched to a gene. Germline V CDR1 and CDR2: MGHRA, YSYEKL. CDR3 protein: CASSLGQGALGNQPQHF. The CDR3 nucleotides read TGCGCCAGCAGTCTTGGACAGGGGGCACTTGGCAATCAGCCCCAGCATTTT.

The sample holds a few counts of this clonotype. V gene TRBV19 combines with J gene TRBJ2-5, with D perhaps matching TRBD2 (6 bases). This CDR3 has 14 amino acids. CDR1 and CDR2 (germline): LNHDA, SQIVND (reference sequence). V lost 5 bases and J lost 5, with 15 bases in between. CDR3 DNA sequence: TGTGCCAGTAGTTGGCCAGGGAGGTGGGAGACCCAGTACTTC. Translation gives CASSWPGRWETQYF.

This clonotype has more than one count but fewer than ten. The CDR3 here is CASQDTYISYEQYF. CDR3 nucleotide sequence: TGCGCCAGCCAGGACACTTACATCTCCTACGAGCAGTACTTC. The rearrangement joins TRBV5-1 to TRBJ2-7; D may be TRBD1 (5 bases). The V and J ends lost 7 bases and 0 bases respectively, with 14 bases between them. The CDR3 is 14 residues long. From germline, CDR1 is SGHRS and CDR2 YFSETQ.

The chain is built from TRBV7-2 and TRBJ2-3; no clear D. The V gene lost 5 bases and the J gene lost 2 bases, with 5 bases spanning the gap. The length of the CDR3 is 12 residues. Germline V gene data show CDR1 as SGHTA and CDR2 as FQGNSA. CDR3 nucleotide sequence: TGTGCCAGCAGCCGGTACACAGATACGCAGTATTTT. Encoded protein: CASSRYTDTQYF.

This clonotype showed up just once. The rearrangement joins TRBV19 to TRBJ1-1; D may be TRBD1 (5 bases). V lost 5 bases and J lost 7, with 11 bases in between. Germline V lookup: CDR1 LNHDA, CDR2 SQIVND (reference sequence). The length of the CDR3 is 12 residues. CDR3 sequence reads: CASSVTGGEAFF. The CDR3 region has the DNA TGTGCCAGTAGTGTTACAGGAGGTGAAGCTTTCTTT.

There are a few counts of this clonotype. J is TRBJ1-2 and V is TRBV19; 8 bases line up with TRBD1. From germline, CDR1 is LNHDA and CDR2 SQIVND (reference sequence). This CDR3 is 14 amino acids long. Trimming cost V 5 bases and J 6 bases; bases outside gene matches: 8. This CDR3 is CASSFRQGRNGYTF. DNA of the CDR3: TGTGCCAGTAGTTTCAGACAGGGGAGAAATGGCTACACCTTC.